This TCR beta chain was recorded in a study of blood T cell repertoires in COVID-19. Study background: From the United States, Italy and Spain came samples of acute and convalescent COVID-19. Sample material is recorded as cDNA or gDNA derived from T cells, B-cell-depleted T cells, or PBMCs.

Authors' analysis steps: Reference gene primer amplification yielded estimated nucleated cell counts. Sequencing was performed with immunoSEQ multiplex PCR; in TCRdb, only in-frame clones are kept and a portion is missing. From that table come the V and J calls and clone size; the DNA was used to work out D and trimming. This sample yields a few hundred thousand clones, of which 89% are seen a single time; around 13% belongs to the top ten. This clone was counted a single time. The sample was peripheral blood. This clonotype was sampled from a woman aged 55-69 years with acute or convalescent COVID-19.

In DNA, the CDR3 is TGTGCCAGCAGTTTCGGACAGGTCCTTAATGAAAAACTGTTTTTT. The encoded protein is CASSFGQVLNEKLFF. V is TRBV28 and J is TRBJ1-4; 7 bases align to TRBD1. There are 15 residues in the CDR3. From germline, CDR1 is MDHEN and CDR2 SYDVKM. Trimming took 3 bases from V and 4 from J; bases not matched to a gene: 5.